A selection of T cell receptor beta chains follows, all from one sample in a study of shared clonotypes between healthy human individuals. The assay was immunoSEQ multiplex PCR, and TCRdb's table has in-frame clones only and misses some. This table has 2,500,000 or so clones, around nine tenths appearing once. The material sequenced was naive CD4+ T cells sorted from blood. The source is a man in his late teens or twenties in good health. Each CDR3 is given with its conserved first and last residue.

>TRBJ2-1|TRBV7-6
CASSKNRGAGNNEQFF
>TRBJ2-7|TRBV10-3
CAIRRDLSAYEQYF
>TRBJ2-6|TRBV5-1
CASSTGQGARGANVLTF
>TRBJ1-6|TRBV11-2
CASSPDRVHNSPLHF
>TRBJ2-7|TRBV2
CASSEDQGRGYEQYF
>TRBJ2-7|TRBV7-2
CASSWTSGLSYEQYF
>TRBJ1-4|TRBV6-1
CASSEPGTQNEKLFF
>TRBJ2-7|TRBV12-5
CASGLATGEQYF
>TRBJ2-7|TRBV7-9
CASSLELGYEQYF
>TRBJ2-7|TRBV11-2
CASSLSRDLEFF
>TRBJ1-1|TRBV5-6
CASSFFDSLNTEAFF
>TRBJ2-7|TRBV28
CASTTGRYEQYF
>TRBJ2-1|TRBV5-1
CASSLVAGSSYNEQFF
>TRBJ2-2|TRBV7-9
CASSPIPGELFF
>TRBJ2-6|TRBV30
CAWSVGSGANVLTF
>TRBJ2-7|TRBV6-5
CASSYRQGEQYF
>TRBJ2-7|TRBV30
CAWSQSSYYEQYF
>TRBJ1-6|TRBV5-1
CASSQADRDNSPLHF
>TRBJ1-1|TRBV7-3
CASSNTGQGVTEAFF
>TRBJ1-2|TRBV7-2
CASSFRDRGRDGYTF